These 18 T cell receptor beta chains were sequenced from one sample in a study of blood T cell repertoires in COVID-19. Method: immunoSEQ multiplex PCR; TCRdb's copy keeps in-frame clones and lacks some. Among 35,000 to 45,000 clones listed, roughly 90% were seen once. The specimen was peripheral blood. These TCRs come from a human donor in a cohort sampled during active COVID-19.

This chain uses TRBV9 with TRBJ2-1; D is possibly TRBD2 (5 bases). Per the germline V gene, CDR1 is SGDLS and CDR2 is YYNGEE. This CDR3 contains 16 residues. V dropped 2 bases and J dropped 0 bases, with 12 bases sitting between them. This chain's CDR3 is CASSVRTGSSYNEQFF. DNA of the CDR3: TGTGCCAGCAGCGTTAGAACGGGGAGCTCCTACAATGAGCAGTTCTTC.

The J gene is TRBJ2-3, the V gene TRBV6-5, with D perhaps matching TRBD1 (5 bases). The V and J ends lost 4 bases and 2 bases respectively, with 10 bases between them. From germline, CDR1 is MNHEY and CDR2 SVGAGI. This CDR3 is 14 amino acids long. CDR3 in amino acids: CASSLARDTDTQYF. In DNA, the CDR3 is TGTGCCAGCAGTTTGGCCAGGGACACAGATACGCAGTATTTT.

This clone was counted once. This sequence joins TRBV12-3 or TRBV12-4 and TRBJ1-5, with D uncertain. The CDR3 spans 13 residues. V was clipped by 6 bases and J by 6 bases, with 12 bases between them. The CDR3 protein is CASRENLGQPQHF. The CDR3 DNA follows: TGTGCCAGCAGGGAGAATCTGGGTCAGCCCCAGCATTTT.

DNA of the CDR3: TGTGCCAGCAGCCAAGGACAGGGGTTTGATAGCAATCAGCCCCAGCATTTT. Amino acids: CASSQGQGFDSNQPQHF. J is TRBJ1-5 and V is TRBV3-1 (or the pseudogene TRBV3-2); 8 bases match TRBD1. The CDR3 sequence is 17 residues long. Germline CDR1 reads LGHDT; CDR2 reads YNNKEL (reference sequence). With 1 base clipped from V and 0 bases from J, the junction kept 5 bases outside the gene matches.

The V call is TRBV3-1 (or the pseudogene TRBV3-2), the J call TRBJ1-1; 8 positions match TRBD1. Germline V CDR1 and CDR2: LGHDT, YNNKEL (reference sequence). The CDR3 totals 15 residues. The V and J ends lost 2 bases and 1 base, in that order; junction bases with no gene match: 3. The CDR3 sequence: CASSQRQGRNTEAFF. The CDR3 bases are TGTGCCAGCAGCCAACGACAGGGGAGGAACACTGAAGCTTTCTTT.

This sequence joins TRBV15 and TRBJ2-5; TRBD2 aligns across 7 bases. The CDR3 has 15 amino acids. The V gene end was trimmed by 0 bases and the J gene end by 2 bases; junction bases not matched to a gene: 3. Per germline, CDR1 LNHNV and CDR2 YYDKDF (reference sequence). The CDR3 sequence is CATSRDERGQETQYF. The CDR3 region has the DNA TGTGCCACCAGCAGAGATGAGCGGGGACAAGAGACCCAGTACTTC. The whole variable domain, filled in from reference TRBV15 and TRBJ2-5, reads DAMVIQNPRYQVTQFGKPVTLSCSQTLNHNVMYWYQQKSSQAPKLLFHYYDKDFNNEADTPDNFQSRRPNTSFCFLDIRSPGLGDTAMYLCATSRDERGQETQYFGPGTRLLVL.

The J gene is TRBJ1-3, the V gene TRBV30, with D maybe TRBD1 (6 bases). CDR3 length: 17 residues. Germline loops: CDR1 GTSNPN, CDR2 SVGIG (reference sequence). The V end lost 0 bases, the J end lost 7 bases, and 22 bases lay between the germline ends. The chain's CDR3 is CAWSVQLSGGAWNTIYF. CDR3 nucleotides: TGTGCCTGGAGTGTACAGTTATCGGGGGGCGCGTGGAACACCATATATTTT.

The chain combines TRBV4-1 with TRBJ1-4; D is unclear. V lost 0 bases and J lost 8, with 13 bases in between. The CDR3 is 15 amino acids. Germline V gene data show CDR1 as MGHRA and CDR2 as YSYEKL. The CDR3 reads CASSQEAVQREKLFF. CDR3 bases: TGCGCCAGCAGCCAAGAGGCCGTTCAGAGGGAAAAACTGTTTTTT.

The chain combines TRBV5-6 with TRBJ1-1; D ambiguous. CDR3 size: 13 residues. The V end was cut by 1 base, the J end by 0 bases, with 4 bases between. The germline gives CDR1 SGHDT, CDR2 YYEEEE. The CDR3 reads CASSLRVNTEAFF. The CDR3 DNA is TGTGCCAGCAGCTTGCGCGTGAACACTGAAGCTTTCTTT.

This clone has a single count. The V gene is TRBV23-1, the J gene TRBJ1-2, with D possibly matching TRBD1 (5 bases). TRBV23-1 is assigned to the ORF class and has an uncertain function. V dropped 7 bases and J dropped 5 bases, with 17 bases sitting between them. The CDR3 is 14 amino acids. Here the CDR3 reads CASNSGTGEYGYTF. CDR3 DNA sequence: TGCGCCAGCAATTCCGGGACGGGAGAGTATGGCTACACCTTC.

This clone has just one count. J is TRBJ2-5 and V is TRBV27, with D possibly matching TRBD2 (5 bases). The ends were cut back, 5 bases at V and 1 base at J, with 8 bases in the middle. Germline V CDR1 and CDR2: MNHEY, SMNVEV (reference sequence). This CDR3 spans 13 amino acids. This CDR3 reads CASSPGIQETQYF. As DNA, the CDR3 is TGTGCCAGCAGTCCGGGAATCCAAGAGACCCAGTACTTC.

The chain is built from TRBV2 and TRBJ2-4, with a weak D call TRBD2 (6 bases). Per germline, CDR1 SNHLY and CDR2 FYNNEI. This CDR3 spans 16 amino acids. V was cut by 2 bases and J by 0 bases, with 11 bases left in between. CDR3 loop: CASSEYPGLAKNIQYF. The DNA for the CDR3 is TGTGCCAGCAGTGAATATCCGGGACTAGCCAAAAACATTCAGTACTTC.

The V and J genes are TRBV2 and TRBJ2-5, with TRBD1 identical over 10 bases. This CDR3 is built from 14 residues. In germline, CDR1 is SNHLY, CDR2 FYNNEI. Trimming at V came to 5 bases and at J to 5 bases, leaving 5 bases not matched to a gene. The CDR3 reads CASSLRQGAETQYF. Written as DNA, the CDR3 is TGTGCCAGCAGTCTACGACAGGGGGCTGAGACCCAGTACTTC.

This sequence joins TRBV7-9 and TRBJ2-7, with 8 bases lining up with TRBD1. Looked up from germline, CDR1 is SEHNR and CDR2 is FQNEAQ (reference sequence). This CDR3 is built from 15 residues. The V segment lost 5 bases and the J segment 3 bases; nucleotides outside the gene matches: 9. This CDR3 reads CASSTQTGVLYEQYF. Here the CDR3 DNA reads TGTGCCAGCAGCACGCAGACAGGGGTTCTCTACGAGCAGTACTTC.

The chain joins TRBV9 to TRBJ2-2; a possible D gene is TRBD1 (5 bases). The CDR3 is 16 amino acids. Germline CDR1 SGDLS, CDR2 YYNGEE. Trimming removed 0 bases at V and 1 base at J, with 10 bases between. The CDR3 DNA sequence: TGTGCCAGCAGCGTAGATCAGGGCGGGAACACCGGGGAGCTGTTTTTT. Translation gives CASSVDQGGNTGELFF.

This clone was seen once. This chain joins TRBV11-2 and TRBJ1-1; a possible D gene is TRBD1 (5 bases). V lost 0 bases to trimming and J lost 4 bases, with 6 bases between them. CDR1 SGHAT and CDR2 FQNNGV come from the germline V gene. The CDR3 contains 13 residues. For the CDR3, the DNA is TGTGCCAGCAGCTTAGAAAGGGGCACTGAAGCTTTCTTT. Protein product: CASSLERGTEAFF. Full variable domain (missing parts from reference TRBV11-2 and TRBJ1-1): EAGVAQSPRYKIIEKRQSVAFWCNPISGHATLYWYQQILGQGPKLLIQFQNNGVVDDSQLPKDRFSAERLKGVDSTLKIQPAKLEDSAVYLCASSLERGTEAFFGQGTRLTVV.

The V gene is TRBV2, the J gene TRBJ2-7; TRBD1 aligns across 9 bases. This CDR3 region has 16 residues. The junction had 12 bases not matched to a gene; V was cut back by 4 bases and J by 5 bases. Germline assignment: CDR1 SNHLY and CDR2 FYNNEI. CDR3 region: CASSGDRTGDDHEQYF. The CDR3, as DNA: TGTGCCAGCAGTGGAGATAGGACAGGGGATGACCACGAGCAGTACTTC.

The V call is TRBV10-3, the J call TRBJ2-5; D gene uncertain. Deletions cut 8 bases from V and 0 bases from J, with 7 bases between. The length of the CDR3 is 12 residues. Per germline, CDR1 ENHRY and CDR2 SYGVKD. CDR3 residues: CAISPDQETQYF. CDR3 nucleotide sequence: TGTGCCATCTCCCCAGACCAAGAGACCCAGTACTTC.